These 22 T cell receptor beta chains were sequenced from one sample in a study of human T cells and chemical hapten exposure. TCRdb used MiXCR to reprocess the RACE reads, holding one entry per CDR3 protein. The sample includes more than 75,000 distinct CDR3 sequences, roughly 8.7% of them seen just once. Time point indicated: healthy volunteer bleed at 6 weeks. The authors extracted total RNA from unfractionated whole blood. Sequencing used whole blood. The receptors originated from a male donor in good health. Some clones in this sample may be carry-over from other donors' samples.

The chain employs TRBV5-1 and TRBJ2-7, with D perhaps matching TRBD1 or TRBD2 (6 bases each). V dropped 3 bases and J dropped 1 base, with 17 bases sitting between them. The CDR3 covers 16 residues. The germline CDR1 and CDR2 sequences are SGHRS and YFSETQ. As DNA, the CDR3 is TGCGCCAGCAGCTCCAAGGGGGGCAGCATTTCCTACGAGCAGTACTTC. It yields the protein CASSSKGGSISYEQYF. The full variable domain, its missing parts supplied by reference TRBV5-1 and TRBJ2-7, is KAGVTQTPRYLIKTRGQQVTLSCSPISGHRSVSWYQQTPGQGLQFLFEYFSETQRNKGNFPGRFSGRQFSNSRSEMNVSTLELGDSALYLCASSSKGGSISYEQYFGPGTRLTVT.

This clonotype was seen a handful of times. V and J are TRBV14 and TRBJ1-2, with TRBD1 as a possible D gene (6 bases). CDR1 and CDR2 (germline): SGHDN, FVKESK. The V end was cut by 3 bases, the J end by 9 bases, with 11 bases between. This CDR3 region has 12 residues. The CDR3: CASSHSGARYTF. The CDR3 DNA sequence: TGTGCCAGCAGCCACTCAGGGGCGCGCTACACCTTC.

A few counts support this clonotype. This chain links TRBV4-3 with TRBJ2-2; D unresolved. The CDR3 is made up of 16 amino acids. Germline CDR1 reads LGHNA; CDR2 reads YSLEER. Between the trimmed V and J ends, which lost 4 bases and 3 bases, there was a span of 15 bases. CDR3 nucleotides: TGCGCCAGCAGCCCTCGGCGGTATTCGTACACCGGGGAGCTGTTTTTT. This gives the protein CASSPRRYSYTGELFF.

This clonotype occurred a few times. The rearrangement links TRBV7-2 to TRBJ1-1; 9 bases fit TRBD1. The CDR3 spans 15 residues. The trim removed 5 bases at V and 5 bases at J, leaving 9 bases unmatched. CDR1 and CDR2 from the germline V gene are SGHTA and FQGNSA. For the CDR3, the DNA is TGTGCCAGCAGCCCGCGGAGACAGGGGGGAACTGAAGCTTTCTTT. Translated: CASSPRRQGGTEAFF.

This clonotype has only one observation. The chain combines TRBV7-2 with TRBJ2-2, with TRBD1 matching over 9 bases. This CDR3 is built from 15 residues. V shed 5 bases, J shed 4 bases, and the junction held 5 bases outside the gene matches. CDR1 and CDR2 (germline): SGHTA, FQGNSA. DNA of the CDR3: TGTGCCAGCAGCCGGGACAGGGCGGTCACCGGGGAGCTGTTTTTT. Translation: CASSRDRAVTGELFF.

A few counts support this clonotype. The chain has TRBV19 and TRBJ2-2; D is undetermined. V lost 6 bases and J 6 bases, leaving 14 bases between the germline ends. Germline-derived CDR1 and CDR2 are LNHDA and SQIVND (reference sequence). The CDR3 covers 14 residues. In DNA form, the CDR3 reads TGTGCCAGTAGCCGGGCGGAAAAGGCCGGGGAGCTGTTTTTT. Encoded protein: CASSRAEKAGELFF.

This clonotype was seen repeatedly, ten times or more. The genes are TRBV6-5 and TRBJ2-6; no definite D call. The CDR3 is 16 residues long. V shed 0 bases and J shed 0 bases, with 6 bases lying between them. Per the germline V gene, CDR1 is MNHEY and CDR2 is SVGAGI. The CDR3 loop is CASSYSVGSGANVLTF. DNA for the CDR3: TGTGCCAGCAGTTACTCAGTGGGCTCTGGGGCCAACGTCCTGACTTTC.

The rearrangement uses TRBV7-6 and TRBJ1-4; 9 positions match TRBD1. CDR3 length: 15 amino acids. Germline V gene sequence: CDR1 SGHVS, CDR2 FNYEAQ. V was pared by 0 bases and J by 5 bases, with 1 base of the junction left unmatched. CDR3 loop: CASSLAGQGNEKLFF. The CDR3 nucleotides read TGTGCCAGCAGCTTAGCAGGACAGGGGAATGAAAAACTGTTTTTT.

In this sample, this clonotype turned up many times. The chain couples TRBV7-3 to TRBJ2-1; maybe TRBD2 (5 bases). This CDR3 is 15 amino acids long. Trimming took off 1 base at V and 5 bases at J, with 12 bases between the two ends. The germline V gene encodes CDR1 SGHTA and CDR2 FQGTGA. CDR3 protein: CASSLMPGGNNEQFF. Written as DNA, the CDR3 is TGTGCCAGCAGCTTAATGCCAGGAGGTAACAATGAGCAGTTCTTC.

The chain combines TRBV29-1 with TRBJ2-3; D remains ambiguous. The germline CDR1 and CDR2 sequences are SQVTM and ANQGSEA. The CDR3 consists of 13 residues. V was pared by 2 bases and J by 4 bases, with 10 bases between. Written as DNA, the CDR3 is TGCAGCGTTGAAAGGCAGGTCCCAGATACGCAGTATTTT. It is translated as CSVERQVPDTQYF.

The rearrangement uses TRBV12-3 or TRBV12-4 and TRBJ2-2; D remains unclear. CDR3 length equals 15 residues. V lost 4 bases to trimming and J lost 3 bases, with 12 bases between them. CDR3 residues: CASSYGSSHTGELFF. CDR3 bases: TGTGCCAGCAGTTACGGGTCCTCACACACCGGGGAGCTGTTTTTT.

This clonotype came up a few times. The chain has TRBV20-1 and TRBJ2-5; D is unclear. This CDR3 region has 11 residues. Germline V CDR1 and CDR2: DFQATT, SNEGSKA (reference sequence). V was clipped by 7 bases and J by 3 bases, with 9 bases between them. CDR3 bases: TGCAGTGTCAGGCCAGAAGAGACCCAGTACTTC. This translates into CSVRPEETQYF.

The CDR3 DNA reads as TGTGCCAGCAGCCTAGGACCGGGCCGCCGATCTGAGCAGTTCTTC. It encodes CASSLGPGRRSEQFF. This sequence joins TRBV7-8 and TRBJ2-1; no clear D gene. Germline V CDR1 and CDR2: SGHVS, FQNEAQ. V lost 5 bases, J lost 9 bases, and 20 bases lay in between. The CDR3 sequence is 15 residues long.

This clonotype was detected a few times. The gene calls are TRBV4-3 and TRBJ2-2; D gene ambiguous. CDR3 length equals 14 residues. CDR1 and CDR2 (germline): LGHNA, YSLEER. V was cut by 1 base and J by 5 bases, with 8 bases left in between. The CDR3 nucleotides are TGCGCCAGCAGCCAAGGGCCGGGTACCGGGGAGCTGTTTTTT. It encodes CASSQGPGTGELFF.

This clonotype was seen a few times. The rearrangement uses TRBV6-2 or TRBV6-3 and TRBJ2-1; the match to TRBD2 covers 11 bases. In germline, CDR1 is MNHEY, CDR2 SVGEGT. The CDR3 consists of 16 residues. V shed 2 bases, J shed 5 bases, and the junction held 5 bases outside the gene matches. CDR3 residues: CASSYRGLAGHNEQFF. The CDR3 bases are TGTGCCAGCAGTTACCGAGGACTAGCGGGTCACAATGAGCAGTTCTTC.

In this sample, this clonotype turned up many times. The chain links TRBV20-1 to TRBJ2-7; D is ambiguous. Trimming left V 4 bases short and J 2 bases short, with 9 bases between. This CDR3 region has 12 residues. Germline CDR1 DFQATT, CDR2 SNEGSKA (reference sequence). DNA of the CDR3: TGCAGTGCTACGGACGAAACCTACGAGCAGTACTTC. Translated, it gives CSATDETYEQYF.

CDR3 DNA: TGTGCCAGCAGCACGGGACTAGCGGGAGGGATCATAGATACGCAGTATTTT. The encoded protein is CASSTGLAGGIIDTQYF. This rearrangement joins TRBV6-5 to TRBJ2-3; 16 bases map to TRBD2. V gave up 6 bases and J gave up 5 bases; unmatched junction bases: 8. Germline CDR1 is MNHEY and CDR2 is SVGAGI. This CDR3 comprises 17 residues.

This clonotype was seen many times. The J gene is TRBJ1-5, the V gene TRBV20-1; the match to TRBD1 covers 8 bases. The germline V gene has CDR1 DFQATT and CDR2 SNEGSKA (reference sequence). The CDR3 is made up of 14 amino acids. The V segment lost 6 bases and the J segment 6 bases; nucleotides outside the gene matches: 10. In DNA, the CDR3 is TGCAGTGCGCCTGGACAGGGCTGGGCTCAGCCCCAGCATTTT. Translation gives CSAPGQGWAQPQHF.

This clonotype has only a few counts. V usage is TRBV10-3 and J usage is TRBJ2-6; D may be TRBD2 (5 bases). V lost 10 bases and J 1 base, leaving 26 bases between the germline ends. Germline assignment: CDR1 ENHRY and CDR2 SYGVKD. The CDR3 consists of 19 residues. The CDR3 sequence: CATWESLISRQSGANVLTF. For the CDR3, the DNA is TGTGCCACCTGGGAGTCCCTCATATCCCGCCAATCTGGGGCCAACGTCCTGACTTTC.

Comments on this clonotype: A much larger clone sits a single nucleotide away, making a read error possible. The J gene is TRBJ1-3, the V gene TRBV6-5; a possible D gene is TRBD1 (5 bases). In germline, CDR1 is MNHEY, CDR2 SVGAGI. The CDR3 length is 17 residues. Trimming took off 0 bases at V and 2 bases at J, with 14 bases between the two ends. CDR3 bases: TGTGCCAGCAGTTACTCAGTGGGGCTCAGGCCTGGAAACACCATATATTTT. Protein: CASSYSVGLRPGNTIYF.

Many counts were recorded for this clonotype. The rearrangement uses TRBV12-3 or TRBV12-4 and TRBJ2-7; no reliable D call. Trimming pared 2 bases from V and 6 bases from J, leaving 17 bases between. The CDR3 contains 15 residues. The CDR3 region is CASSLNGPGSGEQYF. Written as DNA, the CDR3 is TGTGCCAGCAGTTTAAACGGACCAGGATCCGGCGAGCAGTACTTC.

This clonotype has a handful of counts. The CDR3 reads CAISEGGTVNSPLHF. The CDR3 DNA reads as TGTGCCATCAGTGAGGGGGGGACAGTTAATTCACCCCTCCACTTT. The chain uses TRBV10-3 and TRBJ1-6; 7 nucleotides align to TRBD1. CDR3 length equals 15 residues. Germline V gene sequence: CDR1 ENHRY, CDR2 SYGVKD. V shed 2 bases and J 6 bases; nucleotides not matched to a gene: 4.